This T cell receptor (beta chain) was retrieved from a study of T-cell memory formation after mild COVID-19. This clonotype has more than one count but fewer than ten. Its antigen is undetermined. The study's findings and limits: Shrinking CD4+ clones were chiefly CM and EM; CD8+ ones were chiefly EMRA. CD4/CD8 balance held among clones contracting day 15 to 85, and later expanders leaned CD4+.

Trimming took off 5 bases at V and 7 bases at J, with 15 bases between the two ends. Looked up from germline, CDR1 is SGHAT and CDR2 is FQNNGV. The CDR3 is 13 residues long. TCRdb passed the 5' RACE reads through MiXCR, listing each CDR3 protein once. The data show about 470,000 distinct CDR3 sequences, 20% to 25% seen once. This TCR was recovered from an adult woman who had mild COVID-19 (a few samples of this study predate the infection). Cell type and time point are not known. The V and J genes are TRBV11-2 and TRBJ2-7, with a possible D match to TRBD1 (5 bases). Sequencing was done on a sample of PBMCs or a T cell subset sorted from them (not recorded which). CDR3: CASSPGWGGEQYF. CDR3 bases: TGTGCCAGCAGCCCCGGGTGGGGCGGAGAGCAGTACTTC. Full variable domain (missing parts from reference TRBV11-2 and TRBJ2-7): EAGVAQSPRYKIIEKRQSVAFWCNPISGHATLYWYQQILGQGPKLLIQFQNNGVVDDSQLPKDRFSAERLKGVDSTLKIQPAKLEDSAVYLCASSPGWGGEQYFGPGTRLTVT.